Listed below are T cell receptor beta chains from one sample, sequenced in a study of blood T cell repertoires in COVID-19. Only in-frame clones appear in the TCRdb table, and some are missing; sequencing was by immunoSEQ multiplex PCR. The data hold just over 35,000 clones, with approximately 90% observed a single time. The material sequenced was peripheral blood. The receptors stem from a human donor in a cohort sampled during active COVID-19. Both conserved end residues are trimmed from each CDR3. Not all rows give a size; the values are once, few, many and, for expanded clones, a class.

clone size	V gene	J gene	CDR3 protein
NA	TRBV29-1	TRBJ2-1	SVEQRLARGDEQF
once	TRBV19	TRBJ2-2	ASSRQGNTGELF
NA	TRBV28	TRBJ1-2	ASSPADRGGYT
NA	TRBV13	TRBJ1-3	ASSPLGSSGNTIY
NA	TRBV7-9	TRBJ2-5	ASRVEETQY
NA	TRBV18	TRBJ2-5	ASSPPGLGKTQY
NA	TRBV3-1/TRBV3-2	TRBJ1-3	ASSQDPTRVGGNTIY
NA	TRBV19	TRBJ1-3	ASSNGGLGNTIY
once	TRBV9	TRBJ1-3	ASSALGAQGSGNTIY
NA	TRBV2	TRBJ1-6	ASSPWGRDNSPLH
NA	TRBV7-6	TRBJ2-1	ASSATSNYNEQF
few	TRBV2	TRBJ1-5	ASTTGYINQPQH
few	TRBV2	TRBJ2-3	ASSGDRGDTQY
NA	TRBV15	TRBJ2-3	ATSRTPGQTGAADTQY
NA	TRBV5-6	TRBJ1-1	ASSPDTGRNTEAF
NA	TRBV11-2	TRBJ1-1	ASSFWRSEAF
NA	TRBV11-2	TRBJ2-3	ASSWDRGSDTQY
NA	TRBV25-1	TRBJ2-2	ASSESGTGNTGELF
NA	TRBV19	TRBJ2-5	ASSPSLRQETQY
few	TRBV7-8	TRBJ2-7	ASSYTSGGLNEQY
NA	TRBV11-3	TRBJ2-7	ASSLQWGPVGEQY
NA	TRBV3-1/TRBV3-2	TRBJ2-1	ASSRGQESYNEQF
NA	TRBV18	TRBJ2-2	ASSPRLAGEAGTGELF
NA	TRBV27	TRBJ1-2	ASSFGTGNGYT
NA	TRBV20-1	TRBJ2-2	SASGPHPGELF
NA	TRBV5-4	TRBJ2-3	ASRRAGGSTDTQY
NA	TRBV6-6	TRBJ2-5	ASSYSSGGIQETQY
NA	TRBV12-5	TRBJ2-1	ASGLVAIRGEQF
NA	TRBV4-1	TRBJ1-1	ASSQESGGYTEAF
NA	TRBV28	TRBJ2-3	ASRSGGEEDTQY
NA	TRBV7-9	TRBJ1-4	ASSLARYNEKLF
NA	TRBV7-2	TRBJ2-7	ASSDRTGSHEQY
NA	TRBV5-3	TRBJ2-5	ARRPGTSGYQETQY
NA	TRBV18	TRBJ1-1	ASSRTGGTEAF
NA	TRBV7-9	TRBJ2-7	ASSSTMDRDYEQY
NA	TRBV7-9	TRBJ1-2	ASSLEGRAAGYT
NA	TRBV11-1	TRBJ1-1	ASSSRTRDSNTEAF
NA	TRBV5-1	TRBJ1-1	ASSLTVREPNTEAF
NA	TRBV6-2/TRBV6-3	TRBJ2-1	ASSYLGPFNEQF
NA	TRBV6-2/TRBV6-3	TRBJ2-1	ASSQPGSAKGEQF
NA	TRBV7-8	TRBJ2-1	ASSPGSESSYNEQF
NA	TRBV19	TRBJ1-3	ASSRAGNTIY
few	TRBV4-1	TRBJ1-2	ASSQGGGRGSYGYT
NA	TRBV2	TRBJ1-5	ASSDRGNQPQH
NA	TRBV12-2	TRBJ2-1	ASRFIFVGGGADEQF
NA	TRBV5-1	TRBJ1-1	ASSGQDSNTEAF
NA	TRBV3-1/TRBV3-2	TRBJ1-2	ASAQWDRLLNYGYT